A single sample is the source of the 8 T cell receptor beta chains below, sequenced in a study of cytomegalovirus exposure and HLA in healthy donors. The table came from immunoSEQ multiplex PCR; TCRdb's copy has only in-frame clones and leaves some out. This sample has approximately 160,000 clones; about 90% occur once, and the top ten carry approximately 2.9%. Material for sequencing was PBMCs. The origin of the receptors is a woman under 30 in good health and CMV-seropositive.

The rearrangement joins TRBV7-9 to TRBJ2-5; 7 bases fit TRBD2. V was pared by 5 bases and J by 2 bases, with 11 bases of the junction left unmatched. Per the germline V gene, CDR1 is SEHNR and CDR2 is FQNEAQ (reference sequence). CDR3 length equals 16 residues. The CDR3 DNA reads TGTGCCAGCAGCCCCCGGGGGTCTAGCGGACAAGAGACCCAGTACTTC. Its translation: CASSPRGSSGQETQYF.

This chain uses TRBV9 with TRBJ1-4; 10 bases are shared with TRBD1. The length of the CDR3 is 15 residues. Germline CDR1 and CDR2: SGDLS and YYNGEE. The V segment lost 4 bases and the J segment 3 bases; nucleotides outside the gene matches: 3. The DNA for the CDR3 is TGTGCCAGCAGCCGAGGGACAGGGGCTAATGAAAAACTGTTTTTT. It encodes CASSRGTGANEKLFF.

V gene TRBV19 combines with J gene TRBJ2-7; maybe TRBD1 (6 bases). The ends were cut back, 4 bases at V and 5 bases at J, with 12 bases in the middle. Germline V gene data show CDR1 as LNHDA and CDR2 as SQIVND (reference sequence). The CDR3 has 13 amino acids. The CDR3 DNA reads as TGTGCCAGTAGTACCGACAGGTCCCACGAGCAGTACTTC. It translates to CASSTDRSHEQYF.

The chain joins TRBV25-1 to TRBJ1-5; tentatively, D is TRBD1 (6 bases). The germline V gene encodes CDR1 MGHDK and CDR2 SYGVNS. Trimming pared 4 bases from V and 0 bases from J, leaving 16 bases between. The CDR3 runs to 17 residues. The CDR3 loop reads CASSGYREDYSNQPQHF. The CDR3 region has the DNA TGTGCCAGCAGTGGGTACAGGGAAGATTATAGCAATCAGCCCCAGCATTTT.

This clone was picked up a small number of times. The chain employs TRBV5-1 and TRBJ2-7; 8 nucleotides line up with TRBD2. V gave up 4 bases and J gave up 2 bases; unmatched junction bases: 8. This CDR3 comprises 15 residues. Germline-derived CDR1 and CDR2 are SGHRS and YFSETQ. In nucleotides, the CDR3 is TGCGCCAGCAGCCCGGGGGGGGCACGAACCTACGAGCAGTACTTC. Its protein is CASSPGGARTYEQYF.

This chain connects TRBV5-1 to TRBJ1-2; 8 nucleotides agree with TRBD1. The V segment lost 5 bases and the J segment 6 bases; nucleotides outside the gene matches: 3. This CDR3 is built from 12 residues. The V gene's germline CDR1 is SGHRS and CDR2 YFSETQ. CDR3 region: CASSGQGDGYTF. DNA for the CDR3: TGCGCCAGCAGTGGACAGGGAGATGGCTACACCTTC.

CDR3 protein: CASSLTASSYNEQFF. The CDR3, as DNA: TGTGCCAGCAGCTTGACCGCTAGCTCCTACAATGAGCAGTTCTTC. V is TRBV13 and J is TRBJ2-1; D call uncertain. This CDR3 comprises 15 residues. The V end was cut by 3 bases, the J end by 0 bases, with 9 bases between. CDR1 and CDR2 from the germline V gene are PRHDT and FYEKMQ (reference sequence).

The chain couples TRBV30 to TRBJ2-7, with 7 positions matching TRBD1. V lost 3 bases, J lost 7 bases, and 15 bases stayed unmatched. Germline loops: CDR1 GTSNPN, CDR2 SVGIG (reference sequence). There are 15 residues in the CDR3. The CDR3 protein is CAWSPGTAQVREQYF. CDR3 DNA: TGTGCCTGGAGCCCAGGGACAGCTCAGGTTCGGGAGCAGTACTTC.